The 22 T cell receptor beta chains listed next were all sequenced from one sample in a study of T cell repertoires and HLA-DP antigens. No antigen is known for these receptors. TCRdb's copy holds only in-frame clones and misses some; the assay was immunoSEQ multiplex PCR. The sample contains some 110,000 clones, nearly 95% of which appear only once. The specimen sequenced was CD4+ T cells from PBMCs. The receptors were sampled from a woman in her late teens or twenties in good health and CMV-seronegative.

This rearrangement joins TRBV6-6 to TRBJ1-5; the D gene is possibly TRBD1 (5 bases). Trimming shortened V by 4 bases and J by 11 bases, and 6 bases separated the two germline ends. Germline V gives CDR1 MNHNY, CDR2 SVGAGI (reference sequence). The CDR3 runs 10 residues. Written as DNA, the CDR3 is TGTGCCAGCAGTTCAGGGTCCCAGCATTTT. Translating it yields CASSSGSQHF.

This clone showed up just once. The chain links TRBV27 to TRBJ1-1, with TRBD1 matching over 8 bases. The germline V gene has CDR1 MNHEY and CDR2 SMNVEV (reference sequence). Unmatched junction bases numbered 3, after V lost 6 bases and J lost 3 bases. This CDR3 is built from 13 residues. CDR3 in amino acids: CASRDREDTEAFF. In nucleotides, the CDR3 is TGTGCCAGCAGGGACAGGGAGGACACTGAAGCTTTCTTT.

This chain links TRBV7-6 with TRBJ2-5, with 9 bases fitting TRBD1. Germline V CDR1 and CDR2: SGHVS, FNYEAQ. This CDR3 contains 14 residues. The V and J ends lost 5 bases and 9 bases, in that order; junction bases with no gene match: 10. CDR3 sequence: CASSPEGQGRAQYF. The DNA of the CDR3 is TGTGCCAGCAGCCCCGAGGGACAGGGCAGGGCCCAGTACTTC.

This clone was seen once. V usage is TRBV7-3 and J usage is TRBJ2-1; 9 bases fit TRBD1. Germline V lookup: CDR1 SGHTA, CDR2 FQGTGA. V was pared by 5 bases and J by 3 bases, with 8 bases of the junction left unmatched. CDR3 length: 16 amino acids. The CDR3 DNA reads TGTGCCAGCAGCACAACCGGGACAGGGAACTACAATGAGCAGTTCTTC. Translating it yields CASSTTGTGNYNEQFF.

V is TRBV7-9 and J is TRBJ1-1; D uncertain. Between the trimmed V and J ends, which lost 10 bases and 3 bases, there was a span of 9 bases. Germline lookup yields CDR1 SEHNR and CDR2 FQNEAQ (reference sequence). The CDR3 has 11 residues. CDR3 in amino acids: CATSGYTEAFF. DNA of the CDR3: TGTGCCACATCGGGGTACACTGAAGCTTTCTTT. Using reference TRBV7-9 and TRBJ1-1 for the parts outside the CDR3, the full variable domain is DTGVSQNPRHKITKRGQNVTFRCDPISEHNRLYWYRQTLGQGPEFLTYFQNEAQLEKSRLLSDRFSAERPKGSFSTLEIQRTEQGDSAMYLCATSGYTEAFFGQGTRLTVV.

CDR3: CASSSRTGSYGYTF. The CDR3 DNA sequence: TGTGCCAGCAGTTCCCGGACAGGGTCATATGGCTACACCTTC. V gene TRBV27 combines with J gene TRBJ1-2; 8 nucleotides line up with TRBD1. This CDR3 has 14 amino acids. The germline V gene encodes CDR1 MNHEY and CDR2 SMNVEV (reference sequence). With V trimmed by 4 bases and J by 5 bases, 6 bases remained unmatched.

The V call is TRBV7-2, the J call TRBJ2-3; D uncertain. Germline values: CDR1 SGHTA, CDR2 FQGNSA. This CDR3 spans 14 amino acids. The V end lost 1 base, the J end lost 4 bases, and 9 bases lay between the germline ends. This chain's CDR3 is CASSLVAGSDTQYF. Written as DNA, the CDR3 is TGTGCCAGCAGCTTAGTAGCAGGCTCAGATACGCAGTATTTT.

The chain recombines TRBV4-1 with TRBJ1-3; 10 nucleotides match TRBD1. The CDR3 sequence is 16 residues long. Germline CDR1 and CDR2: MGHRA and YSYEKL. J was trimmed by 1 base and V by 4 bases; bases with no gene match: 4. DNA of the CDR3: TGCGCCAGCAGCCGGGGACAGGGGAATTCTGGAAACACCATATATTTT. This codes for CASSRGQGNSGNTIYF.

This clone was observed a single time. V and J are TRBV5-1 and TRBJ1-4; 10 bases are shared with TRBD1. Germline V gene lookup returns CDR1 SGHRS and CDR2 YFSETQ. Germline trimming cut 2 bases from V and 6 bases from J; bases unmatched to any gene: 1. The CDR3 consists of 14 residues. This chain's CDR3 is CASSFGQGDEKLFF. CDR3 coding DNA: TGCGCCAGCAGCTTTGGACAGGGGGATGAAAAACTGTTTTTT.

This chain joins TRBV28 and TRBJ2-7, with 11 bases identical to TRBD2. The V segment lost 4 bases and the J segment 2 bases; nucleotides outside the gene matches: 13. Germline lookup yields CDR1 MDHEN and CDR2 SYDVKM. This CDR3 has 18 residues. CDR3: CASSSYPPTSGDPYEQYF. The CDR3 DNA is TGTGCCAGCAGTTCTTACCCCCCGACTAGCGGGGATCCCTACGAGCAGTACTTC.

This clone was observed a few times. The J gene is TRBJ1-5, the V gene TRBV27; D possibly corresponds to TRBD1 (5 bases). Trimming took 4 bases from V and 6 from J, leaving 10 bases between them. Germline V gene lookup returns CDR1 MNHEY and CDR2 SMNVEV (reference sequence). The CDR3 spans 13 residues. The CDR3 region has the DNA TGTGCCAGCAGTTCGCAGGGTCGTCAGCCCCAGCATTTT. As protein: CASSSQGRQPQHF.

The CDR3 nucleotides are TGCGCCAGCAGCTTGTTCCCGGGACACGGAGGGGAACTGTTTTTT. It translates to CASSLFPGHGGELFF. This rearrangement joins TRBV5-1 to TRBJ1-4; maybe TRBD1 (6 bases). Germline V gives CDR1 SGHRS, CDR2 YFSETQ. The CDR3 has 15 residues. V lost 1 base and J 12 bases, leaving 19 bases between the germline ends.

The chain joins TRBV7-6 to TRBJ2-1; no firm D call. Trimming removed 4 bases at V and 5 bases at J, with 6 bases between. The CDR3 contains 12 residues. The germline CDR1 and CDR2 sequences are SGHVS and FNYEAQ. CDR3 region: CASSSPNNEQFF. CDR3 nucleotide sequence: TGTGCCAGCAGCTCTCCCAACAATGAGCAGTTCTTC.

This rearrangement joins TRBV6-1 to TRBJ1-1; TRBD1 might be the D (6 bases). Germline loops: CDR1 MNHNS, CDR2 SASEGT. The CDR3 covers 14 residues. Trimming pared 1 base from V and 7 bases from J, leaving 13 bases between. CDR3 in amino acids: CASSEGNRVGEAFF. The DNA of the CDR3 is TGTGCCAGCAGTGAAGGAAACAGGGTTGGTGAAGCTTTCTTT.

The gene calls are TRBV6-5 and TRBJ1-1; 10 bases align to TRBD1. Losses at the gene ends were 1 base for V and 5 bases for J; bases not matched to a gene: 7. CDR1 and CDR2 (germline): MNHEY, SVGAGI. CDR3 size: 16 residues. DNA of the CDR3: TGTGCCAGCAGTTACTTCCCCGACAGGGGGCATACTGAAGCTTTCTTT. This sequence encodes CASSYFPDRGHTEAFF.

The chain joins TRBV9 to TRBJ2-7; D not certain. The CDR3 length is 14 residues. Germline CDR1 reads SGDLS; CDR2 reads YYNGEE. V shed 4 bases and J shed 0 bases, with 11 bases lying between them. The CDR3 DNA follows: TGTGCCAGCAGCCCCTACACCTTCTCCTACGAGCAGTACTTC. Protein product: CASSPYTFSYEQYF.

V usage is TRBV28 and J usage is TRBJ1-2, with a possible D match to TRBD1 (5 bases). The CDR3 covers 14 residues. V was clipped by 1 base and J by 7 bases, with 13 bases between them. Germline values: CDR1 MDHEN, CDR2 SYDVKM. The CDR3 region is CASSLFVRGSGYTF. In nucleotides, the CDR3 is TGTGCCAGCAGTTTATTTGTGAGGGGCTCTGGCTACACCTTC.

CDR3 in amino acids: CASSDSRAALSTDTQYF. CDR3 coding DNA: TGCGCCAGCAGTGATTCCAGGGCTGCCCTTAGCACAGATACGCAGTATTTT. V usage is TRBV10-1 and J usage is TRBJ2-3, with D perhaps matching TRBD1 (5 bases). The CDR3 loop spans 17 amino acids. V was clipped by 3 bases and J by 0 bases, with 16 bases between them. Germline lookup yields CDR1 WNHNN and CDR2 SYGVQD (reference sequence).

This sequence joins TRBV7-2 and TRBJ1-5; 8 bases agree with TRBD1. Germline CDR1 is SGHTA and CDR2 is FQGNSA. Losses at the gene ends were 5 bases for V and 0 bases for J; bases not matched to a gene: 3. The CDR3 consists of 15 residues. CDR3 DNA sequence: TGTGCCAGCAGCCCACAGGGGGGTAGCAATCAGCCCCAGCATTTT. Translated, it gives CASSPQGGSNQPQHF.

CDR3 sequence (DNA): TGTGCCAGCAGGGGAAACTCTTGGGACGGAGAGACCCAGTACTTC. Its protein is CASRGNSWDGETQYF. The rearrangement uses TRBV5-6 and TRBJ2-5; perhaps D is TRBD1 or TRBD2 (5 bases each). Germline V gives CDR1 SGHDT, CDR2 YYEEEE. V was pared by 5 bases and J by 4 bases, with 18 bases between. The CDR3 consists of 15 residues.

The gene calls are TRBV5-6 and TRBJ2-1, with D perhaps TRBD1 (6 bases). V was pared by 4 bases and J by 6 bases, with 20 bases between. CDR1 and CDR2 from the germline V gene are SGHDT and YYEEEE. There are 16 residues in the CDR3. The CDR3 sequence: CASSPGGDNGGNEQFF. The CDR3 nucleotides are TGTGCCAGCAGCCCCGGTGGGGACAATGGAGGCAATGAGCAGTTCTTC.

The gene calls are TRBV2 and TRBJ1-2; no firm D call. CDR1 is SNHLY, CDR2 FYNNEI, per germline. This CDR3 contains 13 residues. V was cut by 1 base and J by 6 bases, with 9 bases left in between. The CDR3 nucleotides are TGTGCCAGCAGTGAAGGTCTGGCGGATGGCTACACCTTC. Amino acid sequence: CASSEGLADGYTF.